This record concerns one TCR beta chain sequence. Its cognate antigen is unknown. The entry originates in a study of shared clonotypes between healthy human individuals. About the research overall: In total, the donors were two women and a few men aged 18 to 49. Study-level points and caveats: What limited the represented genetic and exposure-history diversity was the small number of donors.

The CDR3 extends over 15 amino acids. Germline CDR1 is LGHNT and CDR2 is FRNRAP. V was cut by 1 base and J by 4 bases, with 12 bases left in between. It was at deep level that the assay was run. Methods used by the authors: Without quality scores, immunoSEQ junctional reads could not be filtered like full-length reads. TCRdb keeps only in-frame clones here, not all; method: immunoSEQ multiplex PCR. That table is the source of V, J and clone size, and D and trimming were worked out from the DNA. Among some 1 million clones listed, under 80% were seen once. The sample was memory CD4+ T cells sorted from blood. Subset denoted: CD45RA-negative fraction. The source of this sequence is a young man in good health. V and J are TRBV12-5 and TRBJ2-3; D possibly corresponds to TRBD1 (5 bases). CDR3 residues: CASGLGWEGADTQYF. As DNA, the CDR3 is TGTGCTAGTGGTTTGGGGTGGGAAGGGGCAGATACGCAGTATTTT.